The subject of this entry is one TCR beta chain. This entry comes from a study of blood T cell repertoires in COVID-19. Across the study: Acute-phase and convalescent COVID-19 samples originated in the United States, Italy and Spain. PBMCs, B-cell-depleted T cells, or T cells provided the cDNA or gDNA that made up the material.

Study processing details: By means of reference gene primer amplification, nucleated cell counts were estimated. Sequencing used immunoSEQ multiplex PCR; TCRdb keeps in-frame clones, though not all of them. V and J calls and clone size come straight from that table; D and trimming were deduced from the DNA. The table shows about 230,000 clones, with roughly 88% occurring only once. This CDR3 is built from 17 residues. Germline CDR1 and CDR2: LGHDT and YNNKEL (reference sequence). V lost 4 bases and J 0 bases, leaving 16 bases between the germline ends. This chain connects TRBV3-1 (or the pseudogene TRBV3-2) to TRBJ1-3; no firm D call. This sequence was found in a man aged 35 to 55 who had recovered from COVID-19. Sequenced: peripheral blood. CDR3 region: CASSPFAARSSGNTIYF. CDR3 coding DNA: TGTGCCAGCAGCCCATTCGCGGCGAGGTCCTCTGGAAACACCATATATTTT.